This TCR beta chain was identified in a study of blood T cell repertoires in COVID-19. Study at large: COVID-19 samples, acute and convalescent, were from the United States, Italy and Spain.

V was cut by 7 bases and J by 2 bases, with 15 bases left in between. CDR1 is SGHRS, CDR2 YFSETQ, per germline. The CDR3 runs to 14 residues. As processed by the authors: It was from reference gene primer amplification that nucleated cell counts were estimated. Assay: immunoSEQ multiplex PCR; the TCRdb copy retains only in-frame clones and omits some. V, J and clone size are taken as reported in that table, and D and trimming were inferred from the DNA itself. Altogether 200,000 to 300,000 clones are present, around 84% being singletons, with the ten largest covering around 5%. V and J are TRBV5-1 and TRBJ1-1, with no clear D. The sample taken for sequencing was peripheral blood. This clonotype originated in a woman aged 60-75 years with COVID-19, enrolled during active disease. This chain's CDR3 is CASHDGRGNTEAFF. Here the CDR3 DNA reads TGCGCCAGCCATGACGGGAGAGGTAACACTGAAGCTTTCTTT.